The entry below describes one T cell receptor (beta chain). Its specificity is unknown. Germline CDR1 is SGHAT and CDR2 is FQNNGV. The CDR3 has 19 amino acids. Losses at the gene ends were 1 base for V and 4 bases for J; bases not matched to a gene: 14. This sample was taken from a study of CD8 T cells in ankylosing spondylitis. TCRdb ran MiXCR on the 5' RACE reads and lists one entry per CDR3 protein. This table has 150,000 to 200,000 distinct CDR3 sequences, 30% to 40% appearing once. Study-level points and caveats: Ankylosing spondylitis blood appeared to be characterized by a TCR beta motif of about 8 highly homologous variants. Enrichment of disease-linked clones was reportedly significant in matched ankylosing spondylitis synovial fluid. Certain motif variants had earlier been reported in reactive arthritis synovial fluid and blood.

This TCR was recovered from a male donor with ankylosing spondylitis. The sequencing sample was made of synovial fluid, either unsorted or a sorted T cell fraction (not recorded which). This chain uses TRBV11-2 with TRBJ2-1; 9 nucleotides line up with TRBD2. The CDR3 DNA follows: TGTGCCAGCAGCTTAGGTACCTTTAGCGGGAGCGTCAAGTACAATGAGCAGTTCTTC. Amino acid sequence: CASSLGTFSGSVKYNEQFF.